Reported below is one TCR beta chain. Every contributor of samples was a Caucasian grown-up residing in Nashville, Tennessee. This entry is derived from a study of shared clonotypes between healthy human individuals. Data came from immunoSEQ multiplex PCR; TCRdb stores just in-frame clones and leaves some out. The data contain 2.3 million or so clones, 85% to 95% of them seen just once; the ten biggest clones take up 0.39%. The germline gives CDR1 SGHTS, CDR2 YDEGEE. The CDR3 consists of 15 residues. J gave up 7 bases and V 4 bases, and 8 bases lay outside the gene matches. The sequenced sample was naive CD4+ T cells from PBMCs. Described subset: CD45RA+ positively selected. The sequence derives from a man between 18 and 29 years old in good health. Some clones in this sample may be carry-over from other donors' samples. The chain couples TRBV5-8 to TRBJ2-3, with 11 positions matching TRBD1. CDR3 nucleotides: TGTGCCAGCAGCCCCCCCGGGACAGGGGGAAATACGCAGTATTTT. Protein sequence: CASSPPGTGGNTQYF.